The next 2 T cell receptor beta chains were all read from a single sample in a study of blood T cell repertoires in COVID-19. TCRdb's table, derived via immunoSEQ multiplex PCR, lists solely in-frame clones and lacks some. The sample includes about 26,000 clones, over 75% seen only once; the top ten take about 30%. The sequencing sample was made of peripheral blood. The receptors shown here come from a woman aged 80 or over with COVID-19, enrolled during active disease.

The rearrangement links TRBV5-1 to TRBJ1-1; 8 bases are a match to TRBD1. Germline CDR1 and CDR2: SGHRS and YFSETQ. The CDR3 has 13 amino acids. The V segment lost 4 bases and the J segment 3 bases; nucleotides outside the gene matches: 2. CDR3: CASSPQGDTEAFF. CDR3 coding DNA: TGCGCCAGCAGCCCACAGGGGGACACTGAAGCTTTCTTT.

This chain joins TRBV18 and TRBJ1-1; 9 positions agree with TRBD1. V shed 3 bases, J shed 0 bases, and the junction held 8 bases outside the gene matches. The CDR3 contains 17 residues. Looked up from germline, CDR1 is KGHSH and CDR2 is LQKENI. This CDR3 reads CASSPMDRGNMNTEAFF. As DNA, the CDR3 is TGTGCCAGCTCACCTATGGACAGGGGTAACATGAACACTGAAGCTTTCTTT. The complete variable domain, with remaining parts taken from reference TRBV18 and TRBJ1-1, reads NAGVMQNPRHLVRRRGQEARLRCSPMKGHSHVYWYRQLPEEGLKFMVYLQKENIIDESGMPKERFSAEFPKEGPSILRIQQVVRGDSAAYFCASSPMDRGNMNTEAFFGQGTRLTVV.